The rows below give T cell receptor beta chains drawn from one sample of a study of beta chain features in type 1 diabetes. Assay: immunoSEQ multiplex PCR; the TCRdb copy retains only in-frame clones and omits some. The table lists about 130,000 clones, just over 9% of them singletons, with 0.6% to 0.8% in the top ten. The specimen was central memory CD4+ T cells from blood. These receptors originate from a man between 18 and 29 years old in good health. Both conserved end residues are trimmed from each CDR3.

v_call	j_call	cdr3_aa
TRBV5-4	TRBJ2-5	ASSLAMGGLLETQY
TRBV28	TRBJ1-6	ASNAYEAGKDFRNSPLH
TRBV20-1	TRBJ2-1	SAPRLREQF
TRBV28	TRBJ2-7	ASSPGQGGEQY
TRBV2	TRBJ2-3	ASRDGLGDTQY
TRBV5-1	TRBJ1-5	ASSLWGDSNQPQH
TRBV7-9	TRBJ1-6	ASSFRQGANSPLH
TRBV30	TRBJ2-5	AWSRTGETQY
TRBV5-6	TRBJ2-1	ASSLIRYAPGQGRSEQF
TRBV28	TRBJ1-1	ASSTRQGLEAF
TRBV28	TRBJ1-1	ASIRHGRYQTF
TRBV7-9	TRBJ2-4	ASSLEGGKNIQY
TRBV9	TRBJ2-2	ASSAVSQRGELF
TRBV5-4	TRBJ2-7	ASSLLGDTYEQY
TRBV7-9	TRBJ2-7	ASSPGGTGSYEQY
TRBV6-5	TRBJ2-7	ASSFAGTGNYEQY
TRBV10-3	TRBJ2-1	AISEPGLAGVHEQF
TRBV6-5	TRBJ2-1	ASSQLQGNEQF
TRBV2	TRBJ2-2	ASRQGGVTGELF
TRBV5-1	TRBJ2-1	ASSLGAGISYNEQF
TRBV29-1	TRBJ2-1	SVGDRGHNEQF
TRBV25-1	TRBJ2-7	ASSIGQGKGGSYEQY
TRBV7-9	TRBJ1-6	ASSLVSSSPLH
TRBV7-9	TRBJ1-5	ASTRGNQPQH
TRBV7-2	TRBJ2-3	ASSTRAGTDTQY
TRBV5-4	TRBJ2-1	VPGQGAGLAGKGEQF
TRBV5-1	TRBJ2-6	ASSADRGKNSGANVLT
TRBV27	TRBJ2-4	ASSLSRSSGGVVGDIQY
TRBV4-2	TRBJ2-3	ASSQGGGAVLGTDTQY
TRBV7-9	.	ASQGQPSSYEQY
TRBV6-4	TRBJ2-3	ASSEEDGVDTQY
TRBV7-2	TRBJ1-3	ASSPAGRSLGNTIY